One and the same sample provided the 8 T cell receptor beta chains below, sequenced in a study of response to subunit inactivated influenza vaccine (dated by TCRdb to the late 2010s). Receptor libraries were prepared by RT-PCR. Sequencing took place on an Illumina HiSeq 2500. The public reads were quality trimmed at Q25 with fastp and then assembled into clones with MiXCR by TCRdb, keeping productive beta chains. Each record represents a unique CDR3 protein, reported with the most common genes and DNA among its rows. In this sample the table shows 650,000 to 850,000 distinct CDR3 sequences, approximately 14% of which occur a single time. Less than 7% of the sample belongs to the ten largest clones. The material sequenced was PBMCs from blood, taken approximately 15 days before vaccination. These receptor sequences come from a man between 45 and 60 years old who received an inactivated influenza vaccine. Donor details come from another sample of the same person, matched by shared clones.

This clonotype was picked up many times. Written as DNA, the CDR3 is TGCAGCGTTGAATCCGAATCCTCCTACAATGAGCAGTTCTTC. Protein product: CSVESESSYNEQFF. The chain combines TRBV29-1 with TRBJ2-1; unclear D gene. The CDR3 extends over 14 amino acids. Trimming cost V 2 bases and J 0 bases, with 8 bases left between them. The germline gives CDR1 SQVTM, CDR2 ANQGSEA.

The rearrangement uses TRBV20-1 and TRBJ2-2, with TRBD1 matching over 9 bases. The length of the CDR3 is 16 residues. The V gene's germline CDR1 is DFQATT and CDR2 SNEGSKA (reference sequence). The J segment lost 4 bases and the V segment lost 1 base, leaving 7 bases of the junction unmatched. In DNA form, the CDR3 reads TGCAGTGCTAGAGCTACAGGGGGCGCCCCCACCGGGGAGCTGTTTTTT. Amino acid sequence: CSARATGGAPTGELFF.

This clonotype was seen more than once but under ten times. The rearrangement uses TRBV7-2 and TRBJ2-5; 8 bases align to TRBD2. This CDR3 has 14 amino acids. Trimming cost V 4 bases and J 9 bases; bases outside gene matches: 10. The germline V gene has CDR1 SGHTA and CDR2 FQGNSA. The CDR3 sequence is CASSSTSGAGAQYF. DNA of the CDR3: TGTGCCAGCAGCTCTACTAGCGGAGCAGGGGCCCAGTACTTC.

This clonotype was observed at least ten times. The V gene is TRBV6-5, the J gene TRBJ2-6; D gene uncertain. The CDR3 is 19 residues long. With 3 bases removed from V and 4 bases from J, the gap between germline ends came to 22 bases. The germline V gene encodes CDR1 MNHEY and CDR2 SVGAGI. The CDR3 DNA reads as TGTGCCAGCAGTTATATATCGTCCTCAACCCAGCCCGGGGCCAACGTCCTGACTTTC. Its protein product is CASSYISSSTQPGANVLTF.

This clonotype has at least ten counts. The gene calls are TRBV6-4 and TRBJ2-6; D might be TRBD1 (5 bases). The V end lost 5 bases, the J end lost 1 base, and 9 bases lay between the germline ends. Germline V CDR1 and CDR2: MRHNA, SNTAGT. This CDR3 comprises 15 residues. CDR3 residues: CASSTQGSGANVLTF. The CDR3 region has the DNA TGTGCCAGCAGTACGCAGGGATCTGGGGCCAACGTCCTGACTTTC.

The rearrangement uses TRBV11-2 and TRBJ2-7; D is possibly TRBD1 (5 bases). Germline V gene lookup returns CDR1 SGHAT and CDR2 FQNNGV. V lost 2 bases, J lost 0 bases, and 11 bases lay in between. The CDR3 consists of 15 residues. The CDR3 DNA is TGTGCCAGCAGCTTAAACAGGATAAGCTCCTACGAGCAGTACTTC. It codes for CASSLNRISSYEQYF.

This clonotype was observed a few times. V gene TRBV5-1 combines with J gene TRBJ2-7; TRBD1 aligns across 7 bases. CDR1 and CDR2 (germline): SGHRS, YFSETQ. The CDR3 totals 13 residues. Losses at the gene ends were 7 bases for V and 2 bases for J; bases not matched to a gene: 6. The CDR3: CASAPGQTYEQYF. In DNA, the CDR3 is TGCGCCAGCGCCCCGGGACAGACCTACGAGCAGTACTTC.

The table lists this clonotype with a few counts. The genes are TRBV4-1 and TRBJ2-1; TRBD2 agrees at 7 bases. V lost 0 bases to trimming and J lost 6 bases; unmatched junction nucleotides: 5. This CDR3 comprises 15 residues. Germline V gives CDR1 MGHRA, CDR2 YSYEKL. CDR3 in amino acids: CASSQDPRTSNEQFF. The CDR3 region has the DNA TGCGCCAGCAGCCAAGATCCGCGGACTAGCAATGAGCAGTTCTTC.